What follows are 28 T cell receptor beta chains derived from one specimen sequenced in a study of cytomegalovirus exposure and HLA in healthy donors. 13 Jbeta primers and 60 Vbeta primers were used for the PCR. The protocol was immunoSEQ multiplex PCR, while the TCRdb copy is restricted to in-frame clones and leaves out a portion. The data hold 210,000 or so clones, with less than 85% observed a single time. What was sequenced was PBMCs. The receptors shown here come from a girl aged 2 to 10 in good health and CMV-seronegative.

The chain couples TRBV7-6 to TRBJ1-6; 7 bases match TRBD1. The CDR3 is 20 amino acids. Trimming at V came to 0 bases and at J to 7 bases, leaving 18 bases not matched to a gene. Germline CDR1 is SGHVS and CDR2 is FNYEAQ. The CDR3 is CASSLAQPSLQGTLNSPLHF. The CDR3, as DNA: TGTGCCAGCAGCTTAGCCCAGCCGAGCCTACAGGGGACACTGAATTCACCCCTCCACTTT.

V usage is TRBV2 and J usage is TRBJ2-7, with D perhaps TRBD1 (6 bases). Trimming took 6 bases from V and 6 from J, leaving 15 bases between them. CDR3 length equals 13 residues. Germline values: CDR1 SNHLY, CDR2 FYNNEI. CDR3 sequence: CASRGAQGVEQYF. The CDR3 nucleotides are TGTGCCAGCAGGGGGGCCCAGGGTGTCGAGCAGTACTTC.

The chain uses TRBV11-2 and TRBJ2-4; D is perhaps TRBD2 (6 bases). Germline CDR1 SGHAT, CDR2 FQNNGV. The CDR3 consists of 15 residues. The germline V and J ends were trimmed by 6 bases and 6 bases, with 18 bases remaining between them. The CDR3 is CASSFGTPWRNIQYF. CDR3 in DNA: TGTGCCAGCAGTTTTGGGACTCCCTGGCGAAACATTCAGTACTTC.

The J gene is TRBJ2-1, the V gene TRBV2, with TRBD2 matching 13 bases. V shed 8 bases and J 10 bases; nucleotides not matched to a gene: 14. Per germline, CDR1 SNHLY and CDR2 FYNNEI. CDR3 length: 16 amino acids. In nucleotides, the CDR3 is TGTGCCAGCGGATCGAGATCCGGGACTAGCGGGGTAGAGCAGTTCTTC. Translating gives CASGSRSGTSGVEQFF.

V gene TRBV2 combines with J gene TRBJ1-3; the D is unclear. The length of the CDR3 is 14 residues. Trimming cost V 4 bases and J 4 bases, with 11 bases left between them. Looked up from germline, CDR1 is SNHLY and CDR2 is FYNNEI. CDR3 nucleotide sequence: TGTGCCAGCAGTGTCGGGGAGGTCGGAAACACCATATATTTT. It translates to CASSVGEVGNTIYF. The full variable domain, its missing parts supplied by reference TRBV2 and TRBJ1-3, is EPEVTQTPSHQVTQMGQEVILRCVPISNHLYFYWYRQILGQKVEFLVSFYNNEISEKSEIFDDQFSVERPDGSNFTLKIRSTKLEDSAMYFCASSVGEVGNTIYFGEGSWLTVV.

The table lists this clone with a count of one. The rearrangement joins TRBV7-9 to TRBJ2-5; 7 bases align to TRBD1. The CDR3 spans 12 residues. J lost 2 bases, V lost 6 bases, and 0 bases had no gene match. Germline CDR1 is SEHNR and CDR2 is FQNEAQ (reference sequence). In DNA, the CDR3 is TGTGCCAGCAGGGGACAGCAAGAGACCCAGTACTTC. Translating it yields CASRGQQETQYF.

The chain couples TRBV14 to TRBJ2-7; D call uncertain. Germline V gene data show CDR1 as SGHDN and CDR2 as FVKESK. The V gene lost 0 bases and the J gene lost 0 bases, with 9 bases spanning the gap. This CDR3 has 15 amino acids. The CDR3 loop is CASSQETGTSYEQYF. For the CDR3, the DNA is TGTGCCAGCAGCCAAGAGACGGGTACCTCCTACGAGCAGTACTTC.

The chain carries TRBV10-3 and TRBJ2-5, with D unresolved. Trimming took off 6 bases at V and 1 base at J, with 9 bases between the two ends. CDR1 and CDR2 from the germline V gene are ENHRY and SYGVKD. This CDR3 spans 13 amino acids. The CDR3 here is CAISGSLQETQYF. Written as DNA, the CDR3 is TGTGCCATCAGCGGGTCTCTCCAAGAGACCCAGTACTTC.

The V gene is TRBV5-1, the J gene TRBJ1-2; unclear D gene. This CDR3 comprises 15 residues. The germline gives CDR1 SGHRS, CDR2 YFSETQ. V shed 0 bases and J shed 0 bases, with 9 bases lying between them. The CDR3 reads CASSLGDFSNYGYTF. The DNA of the CDR3 is TGCGCCAGCAGCTTGGGTGACTTTTCTAACTATGGCTACACCTTC.

The chain recombines TRBV9 with TRBJ2-1; D might be TRBD2 (7 bases). V lost 0 bases and J 2 bases, leaving 9 bases between the germline ends. The CDR3 contains 15 residues. CDR1 is SGDLS, CDR2 YYNGEE, per germline. The CDR3 nucleotides are TGTGCCAGCAGCGTAGAGGGGGGGACCTACAATGAGCAGTTCTTC. Its translation: CASSVEGGTYNEQFF. Full variable domain (outside the CDR3, taken from reference TRBV9 and TRBJ2-1): DSGVTQTPKHLITATGQRVTLRCSPRSGDLSVYWYQQSLDQGLQFLIQYYNGEERAKGNILERFSAQQFPDLHSELNLSSLELGDSALYFCASSVEGGTYNEQFFGPGTRLTVL.

This clone was seen more than once but under ten times. The V and J genes are TRBV5-6 and TRBJ2-1, with D hard to call. Germline-derived CDR1 and CDR2 are SGHDT and YYEEEE. V lost 3 bases to trimming and J lost 8 bases, with 6 bases between them. The CDR3 is 11 amino acids. CDR3 region: CASSYRDEQFF. In DNA form, the CDR3 reads TGTGCCAGCAGCTATAGAGATGAGCAGTTCTTC.

This rearrangement joins TRBV10-3 to TRBJ2-2; TRBD2 aligns across 10 bases. J was trimmed by 1 base and V by 6 bases; bases with no gene match: 5. Germline CDR1 is ENHRY and CDR2 is SYGVKD. This CDR3 comprises 16 residues. The DNA of the CDR3 is TGTGCCATCAGGCCAGCGGGAGGGATGAACACCGGGGAGCTGTTTTTT. Protein sequence: CAIRPAGGMNTGELFF.

The chain joins TRBV5-6 to TRBJ2-3; maybe TRBD1 (6 bases). The CDR3 covers 15 residues. The germline V and J ends were trimmed by 3 bases and 5 bases, with 16 bases remaining between them. The germline V gene has CDR1 SGHDT and CDR2 YYEEEE. CDR3 DNA sequence: TGTGCCAGCAGCTGGGGACACTCGTACCAAGATACGCAGTATTTT. Protein product: CASSWGHSYQDTQYF.

The chain recombines TRBV10-2 with TRBJ2-1; D gene unclear. Germline V gene data show CDR1 as WSHSY and CDR2 as SAAADI. V was pared by 2 bases and J by 10 bases, with 6 bases between. This CDR3 is built from 11 residues. Here the CDR3 reads CASSETVEQFF. In DNA, the CDR3 is TGCGCCAGCAGTGAGACAGTAGAGCAGTTCTTC.

V gene TRBV29-1 combines with J gene TRBJ1-2, with 7 bases that match TRBD1. Unmatched junction bases numbered 3, after V lost 6 bases and J lost 2 bases. The CDR3 has 12 residues. The V gene's germline CDR1 is SQVTM and CDR2 ANQGSEA. CDR3 nucleotide sequence: TGCAGCGTAAAACAGGGGAACTATGGCTACACCTTC. This sequence encodes CSVKQGNYGYTF.

The chain recombines TRBV11-2 with TRBJ2-7; tentatively, D is TRBD2 (5 bases). In germline, CDR1 is SGHAT, CDR2 FQNNGV. The CDR3 sequence is 11 residues long. Trimming removed 5 bases from V and 6 bases from J, with 8 bases in between. CDR3 amino acids: CASSPGIEQYF. CDR3 sequence (DNA): TGTGCCAGCAGCCCGGGGATCGAGCAGTACTTC. Drawing the rest from reference TRBV11-2 and TRBJ2-7, the complete variable domain is EAGVAQSPRYKIIEKRQSVAFWCNPISGHATLYWYQQILGQGPKLLIQFQNNGVVDDSQLPKDRFSAERLKGVDSTLKIQPAKLEDSAVYLCASSPGIEQYFGPGTRLTVT.

The J gene is TRBJ2-3, the V gene TRBV5-1; 8 bases are a match to TRBD1. CDR3 length: 15 residues. The junction had 7 bases not matched to a gene; V was cut back by 4 bases and J by 3 bases. Germline V CDR1 and CDR2: SGHRS, YFSETQ. The chain's CDR3 is CASSPGQGETDTQYF. The CDR3 DNA follows: TGCGCCAGCAGCCCTGGACAGGGAGAAACAGATACGCAGTATTTT.

The chain employs TRBV27 and TRBJ2-7; D unresolved. Germline V gene lookup returns CDR1 MNHEY and CDR2 SMNVEV (reference sequence). The CDR3 is 14 residues long. V was cut by 3 bases and J by 1 base, with 10 bases left in between. In nucleotides, the CDR3 is TGTGCCAGCAGTTTTCAGGATTCGTCCTACGAGCAGTACTTC. It translates to CASSFQDSSYEQYF.

The chain is built from TRBV30 and TRBJ2-1, with 12 bases aligning to TRBD2. Per germline, CDR1 GTSNPN and CDR2 SVGIG (reference sequence). Trimming took 6 bases from V and 10 from J; bases not matched to a gene: 13. The CDR3 runs 15 residues. CDR3 sequence reads: CACPPLAGGFDEQFF. The CDR3 coding sequence is TGTGCCTGCCCCCCACTAGCGGGAGGTTTTGACGAGCAGTTCTTC.

This sequence joins TRBV5-4 and TRBJ2-5; 11 bases are shared with TRBD2. Germline V gene sequence: CDR1 SGHNT, CDR2 YYREEE (reference sequence). This CDR3 has 18 amino acids. V lost 4 bases to trimming and J lost 4 bases; unmatched junction nucleotides: 15. This chain's CDR3 is CASSLGKTSGGEGETQYF. The CDR3 DNA reads as TGTGCCAGCAGCCTCGGGAAAACTAGCGGGGGAGAGGGAGAGACCCAGTACTTC.

The rearrangement uses TRBV4-2 and TRBJ1-3; 11 bases line up with TRBD1. CDR3 length equals 16 residues. CDR1 LGHNA and CDR2 YNFKEQ come from the germline V gene. V dropped 0 bases and J dropped 3; count of bases not matched to a gene: 1. The CDR3 bases are TGTGCCAGCAGCCAAGATGGGACAGGGGGTGGAAACACCATATATTTT. The encoded protein is CASSQDGTGGGNTIYF.

This clone was observed a single time. The V and J genes are TRBV27 and TRBJ1-1; 7 bases align to TRBD1. J was trimmed by 2 bases and V by 5 bases; bases with no gene match: 8. Germline-derived CDR1 and CDR2 are MNHEY and SMNVEV (reference sequence). The CDR3 extends over 15 amino acids. CDR3 nucleotide sequence: TGTGCCAGCAGTCCGTACGAAGGGGGCAACACTGAAGCTTTCTTT. It specifies CASSPYEGGNTEAFF.

The V call is TRBV5-1, the J call TRBJ2-7; 9 bases line up with TRBD2. Germline V gene sequence: CDR1 SGHRS, CDR2 YFSETQ. The ends lost 4 bases at V and 4 bases at J; junction bases unmatched: 21. The CDR3 loop spans 19 amino acids. The CDR3 sequence is CASSEPSGTTFFNTYEQYF. CDR3 DNA sequence: TGCGCCAGCAGCGAGCCTAGCGGGACAACTTTCTTCAATACGTACGAGCAGTACTTC.

V gene TRBV18 combines with J gene TRBJ1-2, with TRBD1 identical over 7 bases. Germline V gives CDR1 KGHSH, CDR2 LQKENI. Trimming at V came to 4 bases and at J to 3 bases, leaving 2 bases not matched to a gene. The CDR3 runs to 13 residues. Written as DNA, the CDR3 is TGTGCCAGCTCACAGGGGGCGGACTATGGCTACACCTTC. Amino acid sequence: CASSQGADYGYTF.

The chain couples TRBV25-1 to TRBJ1-2; 7 nucleotides agree with TRBD1. The trim removed 5 bases at V and 6 bases at J, leaving 3 bases unmatched. The CDR3 loop spans 12 amino acids. From germline, CDR1 is MGHDK and CDR2 SYGVNS. CDR3 loop: CASSPTGDGYTF. Written as DNA, the CDR3 is TGTGCCAGCAGTCCCACAGGGGATGGCTACACCTTC.

The rearrangement links TRBV20-1 to TRBJ1-4, with TRBD1 as a possible D gene (6 bases). Germline loops: CDR1 DFQATT, CDR2 SNEGSKA (reference sequence). With 3 bases removed from V and 8 bases from J, the gap between germline ends came to 7 bases. The CDR3 covers 11 residues. CDR3 in DNA: TGCAGTGCTAGTGGGACAGAAAAACTGTTTTTT. Amino acid sequence: CSASGTEKLFF.

This clone has more than one count but fewer than ten. The chain is built from TRBV15 and TRBJ2-7; D may be TRBD1 (5 bases). Germline V lookup: CDR1 LNHNV, CDR2 YYDKDF (reference sequence). The CDR3 loop spans 14 amino acids. V gave up 0 bases and J gave up 4 bases, with 10 bases separating them. The CDR3 protein is CATSRETGRYEQYF. The CDR3 DNA reads TGTGCCACCAGCAGAGAAACAGGCCGGTACGAGCAGTACTTC.

The rearrangement links TRBV18 to TRBJ2-2, with D possibly TRBD1 on 5 matching bases. V shed 3 bases and J shed 2 bases, with 10 bases lying between them. Germline CDR1 KGHSH, CDR2 LQKENI. The CDR3 is 15 amino acids. The CDR3 region is CASSPQGANTGELFF. DNA for the CDR3: TGTGCCAGCTCACCGCAAGGGGCTAACACCGGGGAGCTGTTTTTT.